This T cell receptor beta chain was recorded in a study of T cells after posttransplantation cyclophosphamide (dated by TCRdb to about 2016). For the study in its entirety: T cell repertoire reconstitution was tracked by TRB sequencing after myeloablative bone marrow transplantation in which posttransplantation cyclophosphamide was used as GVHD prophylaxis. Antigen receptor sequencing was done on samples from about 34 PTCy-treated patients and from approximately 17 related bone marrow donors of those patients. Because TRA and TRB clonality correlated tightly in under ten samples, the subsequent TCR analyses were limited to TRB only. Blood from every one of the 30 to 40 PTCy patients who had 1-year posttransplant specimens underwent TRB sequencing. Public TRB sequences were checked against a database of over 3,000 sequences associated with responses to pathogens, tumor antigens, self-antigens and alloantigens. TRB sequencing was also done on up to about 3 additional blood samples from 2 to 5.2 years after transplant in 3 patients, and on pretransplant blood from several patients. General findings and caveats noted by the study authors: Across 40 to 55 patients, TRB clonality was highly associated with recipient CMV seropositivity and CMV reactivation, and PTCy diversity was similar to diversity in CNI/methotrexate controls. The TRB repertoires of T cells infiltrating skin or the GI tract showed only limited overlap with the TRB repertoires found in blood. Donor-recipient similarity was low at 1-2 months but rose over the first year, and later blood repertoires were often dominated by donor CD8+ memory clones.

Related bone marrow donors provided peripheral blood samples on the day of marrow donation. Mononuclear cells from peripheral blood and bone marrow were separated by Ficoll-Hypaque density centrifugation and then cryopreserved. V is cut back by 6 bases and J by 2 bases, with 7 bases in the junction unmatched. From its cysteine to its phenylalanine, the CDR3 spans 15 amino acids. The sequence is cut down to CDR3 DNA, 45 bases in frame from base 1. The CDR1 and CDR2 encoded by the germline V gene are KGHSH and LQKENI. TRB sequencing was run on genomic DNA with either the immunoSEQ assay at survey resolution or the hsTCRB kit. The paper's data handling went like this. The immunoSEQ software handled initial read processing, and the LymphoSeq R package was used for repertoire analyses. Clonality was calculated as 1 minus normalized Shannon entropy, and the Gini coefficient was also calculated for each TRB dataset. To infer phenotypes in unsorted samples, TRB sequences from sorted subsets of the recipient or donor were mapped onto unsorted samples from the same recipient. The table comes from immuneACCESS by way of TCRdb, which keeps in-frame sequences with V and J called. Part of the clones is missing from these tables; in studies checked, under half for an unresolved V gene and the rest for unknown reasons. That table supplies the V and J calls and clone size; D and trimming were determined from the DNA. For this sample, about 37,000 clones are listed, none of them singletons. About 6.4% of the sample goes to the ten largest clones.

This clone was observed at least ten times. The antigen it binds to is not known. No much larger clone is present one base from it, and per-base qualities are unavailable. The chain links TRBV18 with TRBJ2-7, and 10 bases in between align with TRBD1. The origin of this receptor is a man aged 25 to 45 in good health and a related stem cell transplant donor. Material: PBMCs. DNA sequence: TGTGCCAGCTCCCGACAGGGGGCTCAAACCTACGAGCAGTACTTC. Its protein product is CASSRQGAQTYEQYF. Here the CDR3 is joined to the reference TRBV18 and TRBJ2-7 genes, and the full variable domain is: NAGVMQNPRHLVRRRGQEARLRCSPMKGHSHVYWYRQLPEEGLKFMVYLQKENIIDESGMPKERFSAEFPKEGPSILRIQQVVRGDSAAYFCASSRQGAQTYEQYFGPGTRLTVT.